This TCR beta chain was profiled in a study of beta chain features in type 1 diabetes. Overall study results and limits: Within each of all four CD4+ subsets, Type 1 diabetes patients had TCRB CDR3s that were moderately but significantly shorter.

Notes on this clone: What it binds is unknown.

The ends lost 4 bases at V and 5 bases at J; junction bases unmatched: 7. Germline lookup yields CDR1 SGHVS and CDR2 FNYEAQ. There are 16 residues in the CDR3. As every portion of the isolated RNA was reverse transcribed, the sequencing read expressed TCRB transcripts. Average reads per stem cell-like memory T cell sample were about a million. Here immunoSEQ multiplex PCR was the method, and the copy in TCRdb shows in-frame clones only, minus some. Here the sample spans 20,000 to 25,000 clones, about 57% being singletons. Sequenced sample: stem cell memory CD4+ T cells from blood. The chain carries TRBV7-6 and TRBJ1-5; TRBD1 matches 11 bases. The source of this sequence is a young man with type 1 diabetes. For the CDR3, the DNA is TGTGCCAGCAGCTCACCCCGGACAGGGGGCGATCAGCCCCAGCATTTT. Its protein product is CASSSPRTGGDQPQHF.